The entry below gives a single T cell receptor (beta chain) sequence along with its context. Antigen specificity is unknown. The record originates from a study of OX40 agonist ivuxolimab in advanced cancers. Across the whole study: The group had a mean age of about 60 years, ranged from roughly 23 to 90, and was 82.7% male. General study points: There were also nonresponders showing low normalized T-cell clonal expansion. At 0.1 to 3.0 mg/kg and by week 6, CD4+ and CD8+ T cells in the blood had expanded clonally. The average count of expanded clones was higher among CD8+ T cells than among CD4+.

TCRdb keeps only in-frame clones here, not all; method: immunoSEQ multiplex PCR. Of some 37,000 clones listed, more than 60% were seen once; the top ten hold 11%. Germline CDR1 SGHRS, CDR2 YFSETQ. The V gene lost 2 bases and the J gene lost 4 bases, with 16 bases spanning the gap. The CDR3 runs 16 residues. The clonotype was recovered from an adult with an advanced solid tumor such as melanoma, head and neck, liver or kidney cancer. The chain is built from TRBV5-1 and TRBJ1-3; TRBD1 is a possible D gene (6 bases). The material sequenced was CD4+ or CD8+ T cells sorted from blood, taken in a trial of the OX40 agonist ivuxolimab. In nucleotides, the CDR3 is TGCGCCAGCAGCTTAAACACCCGGGACACCGGAAACACCATATATTTT. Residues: CASSLNTRDTGNTIYF.